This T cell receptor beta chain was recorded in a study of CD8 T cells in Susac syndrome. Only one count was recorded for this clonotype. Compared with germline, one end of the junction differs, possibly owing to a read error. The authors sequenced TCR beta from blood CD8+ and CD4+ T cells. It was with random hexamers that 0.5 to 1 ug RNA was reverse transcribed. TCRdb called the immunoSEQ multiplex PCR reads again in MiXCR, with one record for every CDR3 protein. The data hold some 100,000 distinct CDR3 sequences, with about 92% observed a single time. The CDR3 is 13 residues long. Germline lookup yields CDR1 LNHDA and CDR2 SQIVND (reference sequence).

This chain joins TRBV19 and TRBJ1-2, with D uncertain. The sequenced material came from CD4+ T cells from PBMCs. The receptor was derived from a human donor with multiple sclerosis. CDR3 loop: CASSIVESSGYTF. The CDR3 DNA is TGTGCCAGCAGTATAGTCGAGAGTTCTGGCTACACCTTC.